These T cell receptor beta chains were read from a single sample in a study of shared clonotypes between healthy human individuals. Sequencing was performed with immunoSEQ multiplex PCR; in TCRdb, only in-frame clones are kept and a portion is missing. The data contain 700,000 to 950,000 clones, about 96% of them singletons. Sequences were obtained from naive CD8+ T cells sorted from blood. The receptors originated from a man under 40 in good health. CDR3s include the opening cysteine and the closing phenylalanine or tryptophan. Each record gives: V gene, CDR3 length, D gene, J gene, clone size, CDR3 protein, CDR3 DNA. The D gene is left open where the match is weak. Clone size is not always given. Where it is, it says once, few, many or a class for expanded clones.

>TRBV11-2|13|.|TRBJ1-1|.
CASGLARAAEAFF
TGTGCCAGCGGCTTAGCCCGGGCGGCTGAAGCTTTCTTT
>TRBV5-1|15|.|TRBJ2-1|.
CASQRSGPHYNEQFF
TGCGCCAGCCAACGGTCGGGGCCCCACTACAATGAGCAGTTCTTC
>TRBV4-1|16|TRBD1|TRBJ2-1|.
CASSQVRQGVGNEQFF
TGCGCCAGCAGCCAAGTGAGACAGGGGGTAGGCAATGAGCAGTTCTTC
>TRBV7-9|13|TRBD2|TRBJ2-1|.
CASTTSGDNEQFF
TGTGCCAGCACGACTAGCGGGGACAATGAGCAGTTCTTC
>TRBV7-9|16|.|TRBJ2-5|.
CASRTSRQDLGETQYF
TGTGCCAGCAGAACTAGTAGACAGGACTTAGGAGAGACCCAGTACTTC
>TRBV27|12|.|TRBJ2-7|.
CASSLSSYEQYF
TGTGCCAGCAGTCTGAGCTCCTACGAGCAGTACTTC
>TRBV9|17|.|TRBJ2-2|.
CASSVDDLVGTTGELFF
TGTGCCAGCAGCGTAGACGATCTAGTGGGCACCACCGGGGAGCTGTTTTTT
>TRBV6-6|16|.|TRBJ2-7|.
CASSYKLETDSYEQYF
TGTGCCAGCAGTTACAAACTCGAAACGGACTCCTACGAGCAGTACTTC
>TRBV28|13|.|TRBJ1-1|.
CASRRTRSTEAFF
TGTGCCAGCAGGCGGACACGCAGCACTGAAGCTTTCTTT
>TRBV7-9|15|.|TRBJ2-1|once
CASAWERTATLEQFF
TGTGCCAGCGCCTGGGAGCGGACAGCTACACTCGAGCAGTTCTTC